The 24 T cell receptor beta chains below all came from one sample that was sequenced in a study of T cell repertoires in cytomegalovirus infection. TCRdb re-derived calls from the reads in MiXCR, one entry per CDR3 protein. The repertoire includes about 160,000 distinct CDR3 sequences, 20% to 25% of them detected once, and roughly 25% sits in the top ten. What these receptors recognize is not known. The source was CD8+ T cells from cultured PBMCs, collected from culture after CMV antigen stimulation. The receptors originated from a human donor in good health (CMV status not recorded). Some clones in this sample may be carry-over from other donors' samples.

This clonotype has just a few counts. The V call is TRBV7-2, the J call TRBJ2-5; D may be TRBD2 (5 bases). Germline V gives CDR1 SGHTA, CDR2 FQGNSA. This CDR3 region has 14 residues. Trimming removed 5 bases from V and 2 bases from J, with 12 bases in between. The CDR3 spells CASSTGRGQETQYF. The CDR3 coding sequence is TGTGCCAGCAGCACCGGACGGGGACAAGAGACCCAGTACTTC.

Only a few counts were recorded for this clonotype. The chain employs TRBV12-3 or TRBV12-4 and TRBJ2-7, with 12 bases aligning to TRBD2. Trimming took 0 bases from V and 7 from J; bases not matched to a gene: 1. This CDR3 spans 14 amino acids. The DNA of the CDR3 is TGTGCCAGCAGTTTAGCAGGACTAGCGGGGGAGCAGTACTTC. The encoded protein is CASSLAGLAGEQYF.

This clonotype has more than one count but fewer than ten. The chain has TRBV27 and TRBJ1-2; D gene uncertain. The CDR3 is 13 amino acids. Trimming stripped 7 bases from V and 0 bases from J, with 9 bases between. Germline V gene lookup returns CDR1 MNHEY and CDR2 SMNVEV (reference sequence). The CDR3 is CASTNLPNYGYTF. The CDR3 bases are TGTGCCAGCACTAACCTCCCTAACTATGGCTACACCTTC.

In this sample, this clonotype turned up a few times. The chain uses TRBV9 and TRBJ1-5; no firm D call. This CDR3 spans 15 amino acids. The V and J ends lost 3 bases and 7 bases respectively, with 17 bases between them. The V gene's germline CDR1 is SGDLS and CDR2 YYNGEE. Here the CDR3 reads CASSDGGDIFQPQHF. In DNA form, the CDR3 reads TGTGCCAGCAGCGATGGAGGCGACATATTCCAGCCCCAGCATTTT.

V and J are TRBV20-1 and TRBJ1-1; D possibly corresponds to TRBD1 (5 bases). The germline V and J ends were trimmed by 6 bases and 0 bases, with 17 bases remaining between them. In germline, CDR1 is DFQATT, CDR2 SNEGSKA (reference sequence). This CDR3 spans 15 amino acids. CDR3 sequence reads: CSAPGGSILNTEAFF. DNA for the CDR3: TGCAGTGCCCCGGGGGGGTCCATCTTGAACACTGAAGCTTTCTTT.

This clonotype appeared many times. The chain carries TRBV12-3 or TRBV12-4 and TRBJ2-3; D might be TRBD2 (5 bases). The CDR3 contains 13 residues. V dropped 3 bases and J dropped 2 bases, with 6 bases sitting between them. This CDR3 reads CASSFRDTDTQYF. CDR3 bases: TGTGCCAGCAGTTTCCGGGACACAGATACGCAGTATTTT.

This clonotype was picked up a small number of times. The V gene is TRBV7-2, the J gene TRBJ1-2; 7 bases match TRBD1. Germline loops: CDR1 SGHTA, CDR2 FQGNSA. Trimming at V came to 2 bases and at J to 0 bases, leaving 6 bases not matched to a gene. CDR3 length: 16 amino acids. CDR3 nucleotides: TGTGCCAGCAGCTTAATGGGGACAGCGGCTAACTATGGCTACACCTTC. It encodes CASSLMGTAANYGYTF.

As DNA, the CDR3 is TGTGCCAGCAGCATAACCCCGGGGGGTGTGTATCGTGACTATGGCTACACCTTC. It yields the protein CASSITPGGVYRDYGYTF. The chain links TRBV7-2 to TRBJ1-2, with D maybe TRBD1 (5 bases). From germline, CDR1 is SGHTA and CDR2 FQGNSA. Trimming stripped 5 bases from V and 3 bases from J, with 25 bases between. CDR3 size: 18 residues.

This clonotype was recorded at least ten times. The V and J genes are TRBV7-2 and TRBJ1-5, with 7 positions matching TRBD1. Trimming removed 6 bases from V and 3 bases from J; junction bases left unmatched: 8. The germline CDR1 and CDR2 sequences are SGHTA and FQGNSA. The CDR3 has 15 amino acids. This chain's CDR3 is CASSSTGTNNQPQHF. DNA for the CDR3: TGTGCCAGCAGTTCGACAGGGACCAACAATCAGCCCCAGCATTTT. The whole variable domain, filled in from reference TRBV7-2 and TRBJ1-5, reads GAGVSQSPSNKVTEKGKDVELRCDPISGHTALYWYRQSLGQGLEFLIYFQGNSAPDKSGLPSDRFSAERTGGSVSTLTIQRTQQEDSAVYLCASSSTGTNNQPQHFGDGTRLSIL.

This clonotype was recorded a few times. The V call is TRBV29-1, the J call TRBJ2-7; D is perhaps TRBD1 (6 bases). The germline V gene has CDR1 SQVTM and CDR2 ANQGSEA. The V end lost 6 bases, the J end lost 1 base, and 13 bases lay between the germline ends. This CDR3 spans 13 amino acids. The CDR3 nucleotides are TGCAGCGTCCCGGACAGTAATTCCTACGAGCAGTACTTC. Encoded protein: CSVPDSNSYEQYF.

This clonotype was detected once. CDR3 bases: TGCAGTGCTAGACGGATGCCCGGACGGGACCTACAACCCAACACTGAAGCTTTCTTT. Amino acids: CSARRMPGRDLQPNTEAFF. This chain links TRBV20-1 with TRBJ1-1; tentatively, D is TRBD1 (5 bases). The CDR3 spans 19 residues. Trimming left V 2 bases short and J 2 bases short, with 27 bases between. In germline, CDR1 is DFQATT, CDR2 SNEGSKA (reference sequence).

With regard to this clonotype: The junction does not match germline at one end; this may be a read error. V is TRBV6-2 or TRBV6-3 and J is TRBJ1-4, with 11 nucleotides matching TRBD1. The CDR3 loop spans 17 amino acids. The germline CDR1 and CDR2 sequences are MNHEY and SVGEGT. The CDR3 sequence: CVSSYSRTGGDNEKLFF. CDR3 DNA sequence: TGTGTCAGCAGTTACTCTCGGACAGGGGGCGATAATGAAAAACTGTTTTTT.

This clonotype showed up just a few times. The chain carries TRBV27 and TRBJ1-2; D is perhaps TRBD1 (5 bases). Germline V lookup: CDR1 MNHEY, CDR2 SMNVEV (reference sequence). Trimming removed 3 bases from V and 1 base from J, with 18 bases in between. This CDR3 has 17 amino acids. CDR3 protein: CASSFGVTGGVNYGYTF. CDR3 coding DNA: TGTGCCAGCAGTTTTGGGGTCACGGGAGGGGTTAACTATGGCTACACCTTC.

The genes are TRBV20-1 and TRBJ2-7; D is possibly TRBD1 (6 bases). Germline CDR1 and CDR2: DFQATT and SNEGSKA (reference sequence). The ends were cut back, 5 bases at V and 2 bases at J, with 13 bases in the middle. This CDR3 has 13 residues. CDR3 nucleotides: TGCAGTGCTTTGGACAGCCTTACCTACGAGCAGTACTTC. This gives the protein CSALDSLTYEQYF.

This chain joins TRBV7-2 and TRBJ1-1; D is unclear. Germline V CDR1 and CDR2: SGHTA, FQGNSA. Trimming stripped 4 bases from V and 4 bases from J, with 16 bases between. CDR3 length: 15 residues. The CDR3 sequence: CASSSRLISGTEAFF. The CDR3 DNA reads TGTGCCAGCAGCTCCCGGCTAATTAGTGGCACTGAAGCTTTCTTT.

In this sample, this clonotype turned up once. The chain employs TRBV28 and TRBJ2-7; D remains unclear. Germline V gene lookup returns CDR1 MDHEN and CDR2 SYDVKM. V was clipped by 5 bases and J by 7 bases, with 18 bases between them. The CDR3 has 14 residues. In DNA form, the CDR3 reads TGTGCCAGCAGTCCGCCCTCGGGCCTCCTTGAGCAGTACTTC. This gives the protein CASSPPSGLLEQYF. Full variable domain (missing parts from reference TRBV28 and TRBJ2-7): DVKVTQSSRYLVKRTGEKVFLECVQDMDHENMFWYRQDPGLGLRLIYFSYDVKMKEKGDIPEGYSVSREKKERFSLILESASTNQTSMYLCASSPPSGLLEQYFGPGTRLTVT.

The chain joins TRBV7-6 to TRBJ2-2; TRBD1 agrees at 9 bases. V shed 7 bases and J 4 bases; nucleotides not matched to a gene: 10. The length of the CDR3 is 16 residues. Germline V CDR1 and CDR2: SGHVS, FNYEAQ. The CDR3 DNA reads TGTGCCAGCACTCAATCCGGGACAGGGACCACCGGGGAGCTGTTTTTT. It yields the protein CASTQSGTGTTGELFF.

This clonotype was seen only a few times. The chain has TRBV7-9 and TRBJ2-7; D unresolved. Germline lookup yields CDR1 SEHNR and CDR2 FQNEAQ (reference sequence). The CDR3 contains 13 residues. V was trimmed by 7 bases and J by 3 bases, leaving 13 bases between them. CDR3: CASTQLGGYEQYF. Written as DNA, the CDR3 is TGTGCCAGCACCCAACTTGGCGGCTACGAGCAGTACTTC.

This chain connects TRBV7-2 to TRBJ1-2, with D hard to call. The V and J ends lost 2 bases and 8 bases respectively, with 12 bases between them. CDR3 length equals 13 residues. Germline CDR1 SGHTA, CDR2 FQGNSA. DNA of the CDR3: TGTGCCAGCAGCTTAAACTCCCCAAGGGGCTACACCTTC. Its protein product is CASSLNSPRGYTF.

The chain is built from TRBV7-2 and TRBJ2-7; tentatively, D is TRBD1 (5 bases). This CDR3 contains 14 residues. Germline CDR1 and CDR2: SGHTA and FQGNSA. V lost 0 bases, J lost 2 bases, and 8 bases lay in between. The CDR3 is CASSLADSAYEQYF. As DNA, the CDR3 is TGTGCCAGCAGCTTAGCCGACAGCGCCTACGAGCAGTACTTC.

The V call is TRBV4-1, the J call TRBJ2-7, with D unclear. This CDR3 region has 13 residues. CDR1 MGHRA and CDR2 YSYEKL come from the germline V gene. The germline V and J ends were trimmed by 4 bases and 4 bases, with 11 bases remaining between them. The CDR3 DNA reads TGCGCCAGCAGCCCCTCTAATGGTTACGAGCAGTACTTC. It specifies CASSPSNGYEQYF.

This clonotype was seen a handful of times. This rearrangement joins TRBV11-3 to TRBJ2-3; a weak D match, TRBD2 (5 bases). Trimming removed 7 bases at V and 2 bases at J, with 10 bases between. This CDR3 spans 13 amino acids. The V gene's germline CDR1 is SGHNT and CDR2 YENEEA. The CDR3: CASTEGTTDTQYF. In DNA form, the CDR3 reads TGTGCCAGCACCGAGGGAACCACAGATACGCAGTATTTT.

This clonotype was counted once. The CDR3 sequence is CASSLVIRSTESGSGDTQYF. The DNA of the CDR3 is TGTGCCAGCAGCTTAGTTATTCGGTCTACCGAAAGCGGATCGGGAGATACGCAGTATTTT. The chain carries TRBV7-2 and TRBJ2-3; tentatively, D is TRBD2 (5 bases). The CDR3 is made up of 20 amino acids. The ends were cut back, 1 base at V and 5 bases at J, with 28 bases in the middle. The germline gives CDR1 SGHTA, CDR2 FQGNSA.

The V gene is TRBV7-2, the J gene TRBJ2-7; 9 nucleotides line up with TRBD2. V was clipped by 4 bases and J by 2 bases; unmatched bases: 6. The CDR3 length is 15 residues. Germline-derived CDR1 and CDR2 are SGHTA and FQGNSA. CDR3 loop: CASSSRTSGPYEQYF. DNA of the CDR3: TGTGCCAGCAGCTCTAGAACTAGCGGGCCCTACGAGCAGTACTTC.